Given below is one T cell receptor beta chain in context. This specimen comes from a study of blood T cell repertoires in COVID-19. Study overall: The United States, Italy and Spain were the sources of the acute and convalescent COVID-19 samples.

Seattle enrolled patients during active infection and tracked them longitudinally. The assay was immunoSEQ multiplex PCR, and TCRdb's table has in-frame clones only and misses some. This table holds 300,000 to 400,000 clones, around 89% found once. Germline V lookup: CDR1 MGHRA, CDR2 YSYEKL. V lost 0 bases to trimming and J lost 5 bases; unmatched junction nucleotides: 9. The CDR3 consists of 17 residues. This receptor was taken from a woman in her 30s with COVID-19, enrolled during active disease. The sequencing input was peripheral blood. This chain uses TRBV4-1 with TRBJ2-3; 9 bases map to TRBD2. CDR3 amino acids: CASSQEQAGGPGDTQYF. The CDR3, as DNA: TGCGCCAGCAGCCAAGAACAGGCGGGGGGGCCGGGAGATACGCAGTATTTT.